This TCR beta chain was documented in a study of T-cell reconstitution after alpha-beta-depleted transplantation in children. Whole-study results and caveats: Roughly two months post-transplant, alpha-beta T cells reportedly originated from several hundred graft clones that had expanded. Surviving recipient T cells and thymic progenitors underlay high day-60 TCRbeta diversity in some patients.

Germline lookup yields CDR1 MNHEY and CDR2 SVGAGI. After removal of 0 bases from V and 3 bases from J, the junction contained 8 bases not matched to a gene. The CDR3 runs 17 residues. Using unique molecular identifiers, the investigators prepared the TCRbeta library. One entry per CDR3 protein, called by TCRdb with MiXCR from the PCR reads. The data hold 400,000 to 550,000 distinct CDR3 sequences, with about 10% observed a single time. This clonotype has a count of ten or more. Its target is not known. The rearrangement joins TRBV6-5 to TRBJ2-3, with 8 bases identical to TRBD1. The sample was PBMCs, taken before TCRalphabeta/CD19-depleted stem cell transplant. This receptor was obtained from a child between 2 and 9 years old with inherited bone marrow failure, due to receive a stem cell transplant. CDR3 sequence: CASSYSAGGAGTDTQYF. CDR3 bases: TGTGCCAGCAGTTACTCTGCAGGGGGCGCCGGTACAGATACGCAGTATTTT.